This TCR beta chain was captured in a study of CD8+CD57+ T cells in acquired aplastic anemia. Study details: Sorted CD4+ and CD8+ cells gave an average of around 3.1 ug of DNA. As sequenced from healthy donors, CD4+ cells averaged about 10.8 million reads.

The use of genomic DNA as template underpinned the TCR beta VDJ and CDR3 profiling. In TCRdb, the reads were re-called with MiXCR into one record per CDR3 protein. This repertoire shows some 190,000 distinct CDR3 sequences, 40% to 50% found once; its top ten account for approximately 2.9%. Germline V gene data show CDR1 as DFQATT and CDR2 as SNEGSKA (reference sequence). With V trimmed by 6 bases and J by 10 bases, 10 bases remained unmatched. This CDR3 is 13 amino acids long. Study-wide results and caveats: Between patients and controls, CD8+ Simpson's diversity did not vary significantly. Patients and controls shared over 25 CD8+ CDR3 sequences, which appeared highly expressed in patients and within their immunodominant clones.

A word on this clonotype: As yet, its antigen is unknown.

The chain uses TRBV20-1 and TRBJ1-4, with TRBD1 identical over 8 bases. The origin of this receptor is a human donor in good health. What was sequenced was sorted CD4+, CD8+, or CD8+CD57+ T cells (not recorded which) from PBMCs. The DNA for the CDR3 is TGCAGTGCCCGGTTACAGGGGGGGGGAAAACTGTTTTTT. Translation gives CSARLQGGGKLFF.